Below are 9 T cell receptor beta chains sequenced from a single sample in a study of T-cell memory formation after mild COVID-19. TCRdb processed the 5' RACE reads anew with MiXCR; each CDR3 protein has one entry. Of about 88,000 distinct CDR3 sequences detected, nearly 25% appear once; the ten largest clones hold under 55%. The sequenced material came from PBMCs or a T cell subset sorted from them (not recorded which). The receptors stem from a man between 18 and 35 years old who had mild COVID-19 (a few samples of this study predate the infection). Cell type and time point are not known.

The V and J genes are TRBV9 and TRBJ2-7; the match to TRBD1 covers 8 bases. V shed 2 bases and J 6 bases; nucleotides not matched to a gene: 4. Germline-derived CDR1 and CDR2 are SGDLS and YYNGEE. This CDR3 contains 13 residues. The CDR3, as DNA: TGTGCCAGCAGCGTGACAGGGGCCAGCGAGCAGTACTTC. Amino acids: CASSVTGASEQYF.

V is TRBV7-6 and J is TRBJ2-3; a possible D gene is TRBD2 (6 bases). The V gene lost 5 bases and the J gene lost 2 bases, with 17 bases spanning the gap. The CDR3 has 16 residues. CDR1 is SGHVS, CDR2 FNYEAQ, per germline. The CDR3 loop reads CASSLAGRTFTDTQYF. CDR3 sequence (DNA): TGTGCCAGCAGCCTTGCGGGACGGACCTTCACAGATACGCAGTATTTT.

In this sample, this clonotype turned up a few times. The chain carries TRBV7-3 and TRBJ1-1, with a possible D match to TRBD1 (6 bases). Germline assignment: CDR1 SGHTA and CDR2 FQGTGA. The ends were cut back, 5 bases at V and 3 bases at J, with 13 bases in the middle. The CDR3 contains 14 residues. DNA for the CDR3: TGTGCCAGCAGCCATGGGGGGGGGCACACTGAAGCTTTCTTT. Amino acid sequence: CASSHGGGHTEAFF.

J is TRBJ2-7 and V is TRBV5-1; 8 bases fit TRBD1. There are 13 residues in the CDR3. CDR1 SGHRS and CDR2 YFSETQ come from the germline V gene. V was pared by 4 bases and J by 6 bases, with 6 bases of the junction left unmatched. CDR3 loop: CASSGTGGVEQYF. The CDR3 nucleotides read TGCGCCAGCAGCGGAACAGGGGGAGTCGAGCAGTACTTC.

This clonotype was recorded many times. The V gene is TRBV4-3, the J gene TRBJ2-3; tentatively, D is TRBD2 (6 bases). Deletions cut 3 bases from V and 5 bases from J, with 21 bases between. The germline V gene has CDR1 LGHNA and CDR2 YSLEER. The CDR3 loop spans 17 amino acids. The CDR3: CASSQGRDRRRGDTQYF. CDR3 in DNA: TGCGCCAGCAGCCAGGGTAGGGACCGTCGGAGGGGAGATACGCAGTATTTT.

This clonotype was observed a handful of times. The chain is built from TRBV4-1 and TRBJ2-7; 11 nucleotides agree with TRBD2. CDR1 is MGHRA, CDR2 YSYEKL, per germline. V trimming: 1 base; J trimming: 2 bases; junction bases outside the gene matches: 4. The CDR3 has 16 residues. For the CDR3, the DNA is TGCGCCAGCAGCCAAGGCCTAGCGGGGGGAACCTACGAGCAGTACTTC. Its translation: CASSQGLAGGTYEQYF.

The rearrangement uses TRBV5-1 and TRBJ2-7, with D maybe TRBD1 (6 bases). Germline values: CDR1 SGHRS, CDR2 YFSETQ. This CDR3 has 18 amino acids. V was shortened by 0 bases and J by 0 bases, with 19 bases between the two germline ends. The CDR3 sequence is CASSLVWTELRDSYEQYF. Written as DNA, the CDR3 is TGCGCCAGCAGCTTGGTCTGGACAGAACTCCGAGACTCCTACGAGCAGTACTTC.

In this sample, this clonotype turned up a few times. The V and J genes are TRBV6-2 or TRBV6-3 and TRBJ2-3; D might be TRBD1 (5 bases). Trimming took off 2 bases at V and 2 bases at J, with 8 bases between the two ends. Germline CDR1 is MNHEY and CDR2 is SVGEGT. The CDR3 has 14 residues. Written as DNA, the CDR3 is TGTGCCAGCAGTTACGCCAGGGCCACAGATACGCAGTATTTT. Amino acid sequence: CASSYARATDTQYF.

The V call is TRBV11-2, the J call TRBJ1-2; 7 bases are a match to TRBD1. With V trimmed by 2 bases and J by 3 bases, 3 bases remained unmatched. From germline, CDR1 is SGHAT and CDR2 FQNNGV. This CDR3 has 14 residues. The CDR3 region has the DNA TGTGCCAGCAGCTTATCCGGGACAGACTATGGCTACACCTTC. It translates to CASSLSGTDYGYTF.